A single TCR beta chain is shown here with its context. Unmatched junction bases numbered 7, after V lost 0 bases and J lost 6 bases. CDR3 length: 16 amino acids. Germline values: CDR1 SGDLS, CDR2 YYNGEE. The data derive from a study of technical replicates of blood from a few donors. Method: immunoSEQ multiplex PCR; TCRdb's copy keeps in-frame clones and lacks some. The sample includes more than 75,000 clones, approximately 94% of them seen just once. The sequenced sample was T cells isolated from PBMCs. This TCR derives from a human donor in good health. V is TRBV9 and J is TRBJ2-1, with TRBD2 matching 9 bases. CDR3 region: CASSVVAGGPGNEQFF. The CDR3 nucleotides read TGTGCCAGCAGCGTAGTGGCGGGAGGGCCTGGCAATGAGCAGTTCTTC.